This entry lists 29 T cell receptor beta chains sequenced from one sample in a study of blood T cell repertoires in COVID-19. Sequencing used immunoSEQ multiplex PCR; TCRdb keeps in-frame clones, though not all of them. This sample carries some 300,000 clones, roughly 86% of them seen once, and the ten largest clones take 2.5% to 3.5%. The sequenced sample was PBMCs or T cells enriched from blood (not recorded which). All receptors derive from a woman in her fifties or sixties who had been exposed to COVID-19.

The V call is TRBV4-1, the J call TRBJ1-3, with 10 bases lining up with TRBD1. Germline loops: CDR1 MGHRA, CDR2 YSYEKL. The junction had 3 bases not matched to a gene; V was cut back by 0 bases and J by 4 bases. The length of the CDR3 is 16 residues. Here the CDR3 reads CASSQEGQGKGNTIYF. The DNA for the CDR3 is TGCGCCAGCAGCCAAGAGGGACAGGGGAAAGGAAACACCATATATTTT.

The gene calls are TRBV7-2 and TRBJ2-2; tentative D call: TRBD2 (5 bases). Germline lookup yields CDR1 SGHTA and CDR2 FQGNSA. CDR3 length equals 19 residues. With 1 base removed from V and 3 bases from J, the gap between germline ends came to 21 bases. In nucleotides, the CDR3 is TGTGCCAGCAGCTTAGGTTTTATGACTACACCCTACTACACCGGGGAGCTGTTTTTT. It is translated as CASSLGFMTTPYYTGELFF.

This clone has just a few counts. The chain couples TRBV14 to TRBJ1-3; D unclear. Germline CDR1 reads SGHDN; CDR2 reads FVKESK. V was clipped by 4 bases and J by 7 bases, with 14 bases between them. The CDR3 is 14 residues long. CDR3 sequence reads: CASSPVGRRNTIYF. DNA for the CDR3: TGTGCCAGCAGCCCGGTGGGCAGGCGTAACACCATATATTTT.

The rearrangement links TRBV18 to TRBJ1-1, with D unclear. The germline CDR1 and CDR2 sequences are KGHSH and LQKENI. This CDR3 is 13 amino acids long. V dropped 4 bases and J dropped 8 bases, with 14 bases sitting between them. Here the CDR3 DNA reads TGTGCCAGCTCACGGACGGAGAGACTAGAAGCTTTCTTT. It yields the protein CASSRTERLEAFF.

The chain couples TRBV5-5 to TRBJ2-5, with D uncertain. Germline lookup yields CDR1 SGHKS and CDR2 YYEKEE (reference sequence). Trimming stripped 4 bases from V and 4 bases from J, with 17 bases between. The CDR3 loop spans 15 amino acids. CDR3 nucleotide sequence: TGTGCCAGCAGCCCGACACTCTCTTTGGGAGAGACCCAGTACTTC. This gives the protein CASSPTLSLGETQYF.

This rearrangement joins TRBV10-3 to TRBJ2-7, with TRBD1 identical over 8 bases. The J segment lost 0 bases and the V segment lost 4 bases, leaving 5 bases of the junction unmatched. The CDR3 has 15 residues. CDR1 and CDR2 from the germline V gene are ENHRY and SYGVKD. The CDR3 DNA reads as TGTGCCATCAGTGGTCAGGACAGGGCCTCCTACGAGCAGTACTTC. It translates to CAISGQDRASYEQYF.

This rearrangement joins TRBV5-1 to TRBJ1-5, with 9 bases fitting TRBD1. Germline V gene lookup returns CDR1 SGHRS and CDR2 YFSETQ. V shed 4 bases, J shed 2 bases, and the junction held 10 bases outside the gene matches. The CDR3 runs to 17 residues. Here the CDR3 DNA reads TGCGCCAGCAGCCCCACAGCACAGGGGGCAGGCAATCAGCCCCAGCATTTT. It encodes CASSPTAQGAGNQPQHF.

The chain uses TRBV19 and TRBJ2-2; D remains ambiguous. The CDR3 spans 14 residues. V lost 3 bases to trimming and J lost 1 base, with 6 bases between them. Germline assignment: CDR1 LNHDA and CDR2 SQIVND (reference sequence). DNA of the CDR3: TGTGCCAGTAGTATGAGCGAGAACACCGGGGAGCTGTTTTTT. Translating it yields CASSMSENTGELFF.

The chain carries TRBV29-1 and TRBJ2-2, with D uncertain. CDR1 and CDR2 (germline): SQVTM, ANQGSEA. The CDR3 has 14 residues. Deletions cut 7 bases from V and 2 bases from J, with 14 bases between. In DNA, the CDR3 is TGCAGCGGCCAACTCGGTCTAAACACCGGGGAGCTGTTTTTT. Translated, it gives CSGQLGLNTGELFF.

The chain links TRBV7-2 to TRBJ2-7, with D maybe TRBD2 (6 bases). From germline, CDR1 is SGHTA and CDR2 FQGNSA. This CDR3 is 15 amino acids long. Trimming pared 5 bases from V and 2 bases from J, leaving 16 bases between. CDR3: CASSRAKGGTYEQYF. As DNA, the CDR3 is TGTGCCAGCAGCCGTGCTAAAGGAGGGACCTACGAGCAGTACTTC.

This sequence joins TRBV4-2 and TRBJ1-1; a possible D gene is TRBD1 (6 bases). The CDR3 has 15 residues. V lost 0 bases, J lost 2 bases, and 10 bases lay in between. Germline V CDR1 and CDR2: LGHNA, YNFKEQ. In DNA form, the CDR3 reads TGTGCCAGCAGCCAAGAAGTCAGGGGAAACACTGAAGCTTTCTTT. It codes for CASSQEVRGNTEAFF.

The CDR3 loop reads CASSLGDRGGEKLFF. For the CDR3, the DNA is TGCGCCAGCAGCTTGGGAGACAGGGGAGGGGAAAAACTGTTTTTT. The rearrangement links TRBV5-1 to TRBJ1-4, with 8 bases aligning to TRBD1. Losses at the gene ends were 0 bases for V and 8 bases for J; bases not matched to a gene: 6. The CDR3 has 15 amino acids. Germline CDR1 reads SGHRS; CDR2 reads YFSETQ.

The chain carries TRBV5-1 and TRBJ2-7, with 7 bases fitting TRBD2. V was clipped by 1 base and J by 3 bases; unmatched bases: 7. Per the germline V gene, CDR1 is SGHRS and CDR2 is YFSETQ. The CDR3 has 15 amino acids. CDR3 DNA sequence: TGCGCCAGCAGCTTGTCAGCGGGGACCGTCTACGAGCAGTACTTC. Translated, it gives CASSLSAGTVYEQYF.

This clone was found once. The chain uses TRBV6-1 and TRBJ2-1; no reliable D call. Germline values: CDR1 MNHNS, CDR2 SASEGT. The CDR3 is 12 residues long. V shed 3 bases and J shed 2 bases, with 2 bases lying between them. CDR3 sequence reads: CASSDAYNEQFF. Here the CDR3 DNA reads TGTGCCAGCAGTGACGCCTACAATGAGCAGTTCTTC.

This rearrangement joins TRBV19 to TRBJ1-3; tentative D call: TRBD1 (5 bases). Germline values: CDR1 LNHDA, CDR2 SQIVND (reference sequence). V shed 3 bases and J shed 2 bases, with 8 bases lying between them. The CDR3 is 14 amino acids. CDR3 DNA sequence: TGTGCCAGTAGTATGCAGGGCGCTGGAAACACCATATATTTT. Its translation: CASSMQGAGNTIYF.

The V and J genes are TRBV6-5 and TRBJ2-1; D might be TRBD2 (6 bases). V lost 2 bases and J 8 bases, leaving 7 bases between the germline ends. In germline, CDR1 is MNHEY, CDR2 SVGAGI. The CDR3 is 12 amino acids. CDR3 region: CASSYGGDEQFF. As DNA, the CDR3 is TGTGCCAGCAGTTACGGCGGGGATGAGCAGTTCTTC.

The chain employs TRBV5-1 and TRBJ1-4, with 9 bases aligning to TRBD1. The V gene's germline CDR1 is SGHRS and CDR2 YFSETQ. CDR3 length: 19 residues. Unmatched junction bases numbered 13, after V lost 4 bases and J lost 0 bases. CDR3 residues: CASSEGGQGTTATNEKLFF. CDR3 bases: TGCGCCAGCAGCGAAGGGGGACAGGGAACAACCGCAACTAATGAAAAACTGTTTTTT.

The J gene is TRBJ2-5, the V gene TRBV7-8; D possibly corresponds to TRBD1 (6 bases). The CDR3 has 14 residues. V lost 4 bases, J lost 2 bases, and 11 bases lay in between. CDR1 SGHVS and CDR2 FQNEAQ come from the germline V gene. CDR3 in amino acids: CASSSRTAQETQYF. The CDR3 DNA follows: TGTGCCAGCAGCTCAAGGACAGCTCAAGAGACCCAGTACTTC. Full variable domain (missing parts from reference TRBV7-8 and TRBJ2-5): GAGVSQSPRYKVAKRGQDVALRCDPISGHVSLFWYQQALGQGPEFLTYFQNEAQLDKSGLPSDRFFAERPEGSVSTLKIQRTQQEDSAVYLCASSSRTAQETQYFGPGTRLLVL.

This chain uses TRBV30 with TRBJ2-5; TRBD2 is a possible D gene (6 bases). The V gene's germline CDR1 is GTSNPN and CDR2 SVGIG (reference sequence). The CDR3 extends over 13 amino acids. V gave up 0 bases and J gave up 10 bases, with 15 bases separating them. CDR3 loop: CAWSVGTPPYQYF. The CDR3, as DNA: TGTGCCTGGAGTGTAGGGACTCCACCGTACCAGTACTTC.

The chain has TRBV6-5 and TRBJ2-5, with 9 nucleotides matching TRBD1. This CDR3 is built from 14 residues. The germline gives CDR1 MNHEY, CDR2 SVGAGI. V shed 9 bases, J shed 4 bases, and the junction held 9 bases outside the gene matches. For the CDR3, the DNA is TGTGCCAGTATGCTGGACAGGGGCAGAGAGACCCAGTACTTC. Translating gives CASMLDRGRETQYF.

DNA of the CDR3: TGTGCCAGCAGCGCTAACAGGGGTCAGCCCCAGCATTTT. Its protein is CASSANRGQPQHF. This chain uses TRBV2 with TRBJ1-5; 7 bases line up with TRBD1. The CDR3 runs 13 residues. V was clipped by 6 bases and J by 6 bases; unmatched bases: 5. Germline assignment: CDR1 SNHLY and CDR2 FYNNEI.

V usage is TRBV4-1 and J usage is TRBJ1-2; 10 bases map to TRBD1. The V gene end was trimmed by 2 bases and the J gene end by 4 bases; junction bases not matched to a gene: 4. Germline V gives CDR1 MGHRA, CDR2 YSYEKL. CDR3 length: 15 amino acids. CDR3 DNA: TGCGCCAGCAGCCAATTCAGACAGGGGGCCTATGGCTACACCTTC. This encodes CASSQFRQGAYGYTF.

V and J are TRBV5-1 and TRBJ1-6; a weak D match, TRBD1 (5 bases). Trimming left V 4 bases short and J 0 bases short, with 17 bases between. The CDR3 covers 18 residues. CDR1 and CDR2 (germline): SGHRS, YFSETQ. CDR3 region: CASSQTGLLSSYNSPLHF. The DNA of the CDR3 is TGCGCCAGCAGCCAAACGGGACTCTTGAGCTCCTATAATTCACCCCTCCACTTT.

The V call is TRBV7-9, the J call TRBJ1-1; D might be TRBD1 (5 bases). The CDR3 has 12 residues. Germline assignment: CDR1 SEHNR and CDR2 FQNEAQ (reference sequence). V shed 5 bases and J shed 8 bases, with 12 bases lying between them. CDR3 region: CASSQGRAEAFF. CDR3 bases: TGTGCCAGCAGCCAGGGAAGGGCCGAAGCTTTCTTT.

The chain employs TRBV4-2 and TRBJ1-6; TRBD1 agrees at 9 bases. The germline gives CDR1 LGHNA, CDR2 YNFKEQ. V shed 8 bases, J shed 7 bases, and the junction held 9 bases outside the gene matches. The CDR3 is 15 amino acids. CDR3 protein: CASGETGQGNSPLHF. Written as DNA, the CDR3 is TGTGCCAGCGGAGAAACGGGACAGGGCAATTCACCCCTCCACTTT.

The rearrangement links TRBV28 to TRBJ1-4; 9 bases fit TRBD1. The J segment lost 0 bases and the V segment lost 6 bases, leaving 8 bases of the junction unmatched. Germline V CDR1 and CDR2: MDHEN, SYDVKM. There are 17 residues in the CDR3. CDR3 nucleotides: TGTGCCAGCAGCCACACAGGGGGCGGCACAACTAATGAAAAACTGTTTTTT. This codes for CASSHTGGGTTNEKLFF.

The chain couples TRBV27 to TRBJ1-6, with no clear D. CDR3 length: 14 residues. The germline gives CDR1 MNHEY, CDR2 SMNVEV (reference sequence). The CDR3 reads CASRGESYNSPLHF. The CDR3 nucleotides are TGTGCATCCCGCGGGGAATCCTATAATTCACCCCTCCACTTT.

V gene TRBV7-2 combines with J gene TRBJ2-7; possibly TRBD1 for D (5 bases). V shed 1 base and J shed 0 bases, with 7 bases lying between them. Germline V gene sequence: CDR1 SGHTA, CDR2 FQGNSA. The CDR3 is 14 amino acids. The CDR3 loop is CASSLVRASYEQYF. The DNA for the CDR3 is TGTGCCAGCAGCTTAGTCAGGGCCTCCTACGAGCAGTACTTC.

CDR3 in DNA: TGTGCCAGCAGCCAACGGGGTCCGGAGACCCAGTACTTC. Residues: CASSQRGPETQYF. The chain links TRBV3-1 (or the pseudogene TRBV3-2) to TRBJ2-5; a possible D gene is TRBD2 (5 bases). CDR3 length: 13 residues. V was clipped by 2 bases and J by 5 bases, with 9 bases between them. Germline V lookup: CDR1 LGHDT, CDR2 YNNKEL (reference sequence).